This TCR beta chain was sequenced for a study of blood T cell repertoires in COVID-19. Study-wide background: Samples of COVID-19 (acute and convalescent) were obtained from the United States, Italy and Spain. Sources were T cells, B-cell-depleted T cells, or PBMCs; the material itself was cDNA or gDNA.

As handled by the study authors: How many nucleated cells were present was estimated from reference gene primer amplification. Only in-frame clones appear in the TCRdb table, and some are missing; sequencing was by immunoSEQ multiplex PCR. V and J calls and clone size are as listed in that table; D and trimming were resolved from the DNA. The sample holds roughly 220,000 clones, under 90% seen once. V lost 6 bases to trimming and J lost 8 bases; unmatched junction nucleotides: 8. Germline V gene lookup returns CDR1 MDHEN and CDR2 SYDVKM. The CDR3 is made up of 14 amino acids. Sequencing input: peripheral blood. The chain combines TRBV28 with TRBJ2-1; 9 positions agree with TRBD1. The receptor was isolated from a man younger than 40 with active or convalescent COVID-19. CDR3: CASRSGTGTHEQFF. CDR3 sequence (DNA): TGTGCCAGCAGGTCCGGGACAGGGACCCATGAGCAGTTCTTC. Together with reference TRBV28 and TRBJ2-1, the CDR3 gives the full variable domain: DVKVTQSSRYLVKRTGEKVFLECVQDMDHENMFWYRQDPGLGLRLIYFSYDVKMKEKGDIPEGYSVSREKKERFSLILESASTNQTSMYLCASRSGTGTHEQFFGPGTRLTVL.